The T cell receptor beta chain described here comes from a study of identifying expanded T cells in peripheral blood. Study results and caveats: Over two and four weeks, about 15 and 18 clones changed, versus around 1.2 between replicates.

The ends were cut back, 5 bases at V and 15 bases at J, with 8 bases in the middle. CDR1 is DFQATT and CDR2 is SNEGSKA in the germline V gene (reference sequence). The CDR3 totals 8 residues. As for this clone: Its antigen is unidentified.

The assay was immunoSEQ multiplex PCR, and TCRdb's table has in-frame clones only and misses some. This table has approximately 97,000 clones, about 91% appearing once. The V and J genes are TRBV20-1 and TRBJ1-5; no firm D call. This receptor was taken from a person between 18 and 70 years old in good health. Sequencing was done on a sample of blood. The CDR3 region is CSAPSRHF. CDR3 in DNA: TGCAGTGCTCCGTCCCGGCATTTT.